Sequencing of this T cell receptor beta chain was carried out in a study of regulatory T cells in long-lasting Graves disease. Whole-study findings and limits: More public clonotypes were shared by persistent patients (approximately 3,000) than by new patients (around 990). TCR diversity was lower in persistent Graves' patients (versus newly diagnosed ones).

The sample's time point: persistent/refractory GD, antithyroid drugs over 5 years with positive TRAb. With RNA extracted from PBMCs as input, the TCR library was made. A blood draw put approximately 9 milliliters of peripheral blood into EDTA tubes. With iRepertoire HTBI primers and Arm-PCR of CDR3 regions, TCR beta libraries were built. TCRdb reprocessed the multiplex PCR reads with MiXCR, giving one entry per CDR3 protein. The profile shows 400,000 to 500,000 distinct CDR3 sequences, less than 25% of them singletons. Notes on this clonotype: The antigen is not known.

Trimming took 1 base from V and 0 from J, leaving 10 bases between them. Germline loops: CDR1 MGHRA, CDR2 YSYEKL. This CDR3 has 16 amino acids. The TCR comes from a female donor with Graves disease. Sequenced here: peripheral blood mononuclear cells (PBMCs), sampled when the disease was refractory, from a patient treated with antithyroid drugs. J is TRBJ2-1 and V is TRBV4-1; D unclear. In DNA form, the CDR3 reads TGCGCCAGCAGCCAAGCTGGAAAGAGCTCCTACAATGAGCAGTTCTTC. Amino acids: CASSQAGKSSYNEQFF.